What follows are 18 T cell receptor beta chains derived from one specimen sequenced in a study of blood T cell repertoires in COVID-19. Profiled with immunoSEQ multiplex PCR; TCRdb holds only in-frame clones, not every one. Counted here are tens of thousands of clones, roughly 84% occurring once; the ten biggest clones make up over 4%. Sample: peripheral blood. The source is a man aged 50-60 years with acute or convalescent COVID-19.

CDR3 loop: CASSIMSSQGFGGYTF. In nucleotides, the CDR3 is TGTGCCAGTAGTATAATGTCTAGTCAGGGATTCGGTGGCTACACCTTC. The gene calls are TRBV19 and TRBJ1-2, with D possibly being TRBD1 (5 bases). Germline-derived CDR1 and CDR2 are LNHDA and SQIVND (reference sequence). This CDR3 has 16 amino acids. V lost 2 bases and J 7 bases, leaving 20 bases between the germline ends.

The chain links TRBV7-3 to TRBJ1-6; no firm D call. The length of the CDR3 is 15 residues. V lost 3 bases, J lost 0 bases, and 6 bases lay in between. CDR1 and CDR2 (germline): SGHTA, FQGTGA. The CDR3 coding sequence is TGTGCCAGCAGCTTTTCGGGCTCCTATAATTCACCCCTCCACTTT. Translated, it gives CASSFSGSYNSPLHF.

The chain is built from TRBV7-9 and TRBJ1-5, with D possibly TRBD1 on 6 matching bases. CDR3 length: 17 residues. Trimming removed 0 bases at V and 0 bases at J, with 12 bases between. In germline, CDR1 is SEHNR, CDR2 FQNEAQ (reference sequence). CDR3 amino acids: CASSLASRGNSNQPQHF. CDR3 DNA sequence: TGTGCCAGCAGCTTAGCGTCCAGGGGAAATAGCAATCAGCCCCAGCATTTT.

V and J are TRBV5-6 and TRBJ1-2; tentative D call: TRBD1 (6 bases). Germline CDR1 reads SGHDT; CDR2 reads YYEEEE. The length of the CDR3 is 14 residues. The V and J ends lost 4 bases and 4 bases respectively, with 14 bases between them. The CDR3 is CASSQGILPYGYTF. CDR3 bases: TGTGCCAGCAGCCAGGGGATTCTGCCCTATGGCTACACCTTC. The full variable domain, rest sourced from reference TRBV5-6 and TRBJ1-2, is DAGVTQSPTHLIKTRGQQVTLRCSPKSGHDTVSWYQQALGQGPQFIFQYYEEEERQRGNFPDRFSGHQFPNYSSELNVNALLLGDSALYLCASSQGILPYGYTFGSGTRLTVV.

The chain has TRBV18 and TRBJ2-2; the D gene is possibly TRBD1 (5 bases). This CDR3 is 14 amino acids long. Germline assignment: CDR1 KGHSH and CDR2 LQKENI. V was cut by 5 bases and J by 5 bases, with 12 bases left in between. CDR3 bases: TGTGCCAGCTCAGCCGGACACCAAACCGGGGAGCTGTTTTTT. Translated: CASSAGHQTGELFF.

CDR3 region: CASSYDRRGETQYF. The CDR3 DNA is TGTGCCAGCAGTTACGACAGACGTGGGGAGACCCAGTACTTC. The chain joins TRBV6-5 to TRBJ2-5; a weak D match, TRBD1 (5 bases). The CDR3 is 14 amino acids. The germline V and J ends were trimmed by 2 bases and 5 bases, with 12 bases remaining between them. CDR1 is MNHEY, CDR2 SVGAGI, per germline.

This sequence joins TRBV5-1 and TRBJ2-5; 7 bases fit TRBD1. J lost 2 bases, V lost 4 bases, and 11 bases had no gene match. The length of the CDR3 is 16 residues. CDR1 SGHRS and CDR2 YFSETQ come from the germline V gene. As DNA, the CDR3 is TGCGCCAGCAGCCCCATGGGGGTACAGGGGCAAGAGACCCAGTACTTC. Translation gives CASSPMGVQGQETQYF.

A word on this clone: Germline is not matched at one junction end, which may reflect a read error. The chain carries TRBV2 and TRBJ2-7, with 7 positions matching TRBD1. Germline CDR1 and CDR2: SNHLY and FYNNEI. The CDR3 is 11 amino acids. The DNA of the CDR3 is TGTGCCAGCAGTGAAGTCAGGGACAGTACCTTC. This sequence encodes CASSEVRDSTF.

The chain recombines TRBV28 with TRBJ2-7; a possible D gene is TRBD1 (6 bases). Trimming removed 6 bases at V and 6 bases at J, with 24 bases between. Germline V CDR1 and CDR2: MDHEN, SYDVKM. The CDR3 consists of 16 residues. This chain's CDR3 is CASSPTRYRGQLEQYF. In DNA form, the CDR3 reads TGTGCCAGCAGCCCCACCCGATACCGAGGACAGCTCGAGCAGTACTTC.

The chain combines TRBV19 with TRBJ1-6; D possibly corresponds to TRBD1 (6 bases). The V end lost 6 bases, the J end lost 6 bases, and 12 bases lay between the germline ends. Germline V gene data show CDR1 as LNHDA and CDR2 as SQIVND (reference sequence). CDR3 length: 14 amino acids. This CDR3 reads CASRTQGSNSPLHF. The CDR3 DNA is TGTGCCAGTAGAACACAGGGTTCTAATTCACCCCTCCACTTT.

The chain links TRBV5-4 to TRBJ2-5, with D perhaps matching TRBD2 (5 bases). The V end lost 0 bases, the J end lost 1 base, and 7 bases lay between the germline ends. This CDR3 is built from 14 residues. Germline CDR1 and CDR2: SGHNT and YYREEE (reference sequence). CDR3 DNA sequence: TGTGCCAGCAGCTTGGGGGGAGTCCAAGAGACCCAGTACTTC. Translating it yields CASSLGGVQETQYF.

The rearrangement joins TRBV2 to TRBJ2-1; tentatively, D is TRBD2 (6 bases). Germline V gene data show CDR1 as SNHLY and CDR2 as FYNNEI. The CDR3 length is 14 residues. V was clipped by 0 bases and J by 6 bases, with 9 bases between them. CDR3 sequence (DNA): TGTGCCAGCAGTGAAGCGGGAGGTTCCAATGAGCAGTTCTTC. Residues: CASSEAGGSNEQFF.

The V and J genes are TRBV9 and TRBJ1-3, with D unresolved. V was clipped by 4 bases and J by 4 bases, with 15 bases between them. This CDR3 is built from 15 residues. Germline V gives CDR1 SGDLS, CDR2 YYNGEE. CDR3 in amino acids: CASSSLEGTGNTIYF. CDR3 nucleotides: TGTGCCAGCAGCTCTTTGGAGGGTACAGGAAACACCATATATTTT.

CDR3 nucleotides: TGTGCCAGCAGCCAGACTGGGGAGACCCAGTACTTC. Protein product: CASSQTGETQYF. The chain is built from TRBV6-2 or TRBV6-3 and TRBJ2-5; no clear D gene. Germline CDR1 and CDR2: MNHEY and SVGEGT. There are 12 residues in the CDR3. Trimming took 6 bases from V and 5 from J, leaving 10 bases between them.

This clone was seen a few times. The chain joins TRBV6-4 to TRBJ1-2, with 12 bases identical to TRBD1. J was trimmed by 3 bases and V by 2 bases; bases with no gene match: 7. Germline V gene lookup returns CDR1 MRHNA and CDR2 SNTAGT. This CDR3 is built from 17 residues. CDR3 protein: CASSDRDRGRLDYGYTF. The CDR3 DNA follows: TGTGCCAGCAGTGACAGGGACAGGGGGCGCTTGGACTATGGCTACACCTTC.

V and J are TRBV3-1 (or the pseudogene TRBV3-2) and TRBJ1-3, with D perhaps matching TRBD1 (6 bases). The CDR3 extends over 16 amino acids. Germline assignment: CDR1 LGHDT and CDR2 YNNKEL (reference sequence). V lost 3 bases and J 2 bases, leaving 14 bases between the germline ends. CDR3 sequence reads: CASSQGRGKAGNTIYF. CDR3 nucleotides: TGTGCCAGCAGCCAGGGCAGGGGTAAGGCTGGAAACACCATATATTTT.

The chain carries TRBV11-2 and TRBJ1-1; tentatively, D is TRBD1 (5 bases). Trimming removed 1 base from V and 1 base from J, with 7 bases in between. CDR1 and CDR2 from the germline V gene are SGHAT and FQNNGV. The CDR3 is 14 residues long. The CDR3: CASSLGGPNTEAFF. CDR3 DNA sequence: TGTGCCAGCAGCTTAGGGGGCCCGAACACTGAAGCTTTCTTT.

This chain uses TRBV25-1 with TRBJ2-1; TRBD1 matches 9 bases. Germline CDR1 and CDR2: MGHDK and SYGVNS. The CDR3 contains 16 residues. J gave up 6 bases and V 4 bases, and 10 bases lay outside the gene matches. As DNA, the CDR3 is TGTGCCAGCAGTGGACAGGGGGTGTTCGGGGGCAATGAGCAGTTCTTC. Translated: CASSGQGVFGGNEQFF.